Below, 28 T cell receptor beta chains from the same sample are listed, as sequenced in a study of response to subunit inactivated influenza vaccine. MiXCR, applied by TCRdb to the RT-PCR reads, yields one record per CDR3 protein. The data show 400,000 to 650,000 distinct CDR3 sequences, around 7.7% seen once. Specimen: PBMCs from blood, collected roughly 24 months after vaccination. These receptors originate from a man aged 45 to 70 who received an inactivated influenza vaccine.

This clonotype has more than one count but fewer than ten. The chain joins TRBV10-1 to TRBJ2-2; D is perhaps TRBD1 (5 bases). The CDR3 has 16 residues. Trimming removed 9 bases at V and 5 bases at J, with 22 bases between. The germline gives CDR1 WNHNN, CDR2 SYGVQD (reference sequence). In nucleotides, the CDR3 is TGCGCCAGTCTCAATAACAGGTTTTTTCGGACCGGGGAGCTGTTTTTT. It translates to CASLNNRFFRTGELFF.

The rearrangement links TRBV11-2 to TRBJ2-5; perhaps D is TRBD1 or TRBD2 (5 bases each). Germline V gives CDR1 SGHAT, CDR2 FQNNGV. CDR3 length equals 15 residues. V was clipped by 5 bases and J by 4 bases, with 17 bases between them. CDR3: CASSPTGTYPETQYF. CDR3 nucleotides: TGTGCCAGCAGCCCGACGGGGACCTACCCAGAGACCCAGTACTTC. The full variable domain, with the rest looked up from reference TRBV11-2 and TRBJ2-5, is EAGVAQSPRYKIIEKRQSVAFWCNPISGHATLYWYQQILGQGPKLLIQFQNNGVVDDSQLPKDRFSAERLKGVDSTLKIQPAKLEDSAVYLCASSPTGTYPETQYFGPGTRLLVL.

Notes on this clonotype: Sequence at one end of the junction differs from germline and may be a read error. The V call is TRBV7-9, the J call TRBJ1-1; TRBD1 is a possible D gene (6 bases). This CDR3 contains 15 residues. Germline CDR1 SEHNR, CDR2 FQNEAQ (reference sequence). DNA for the CDR3: TGTGGCAGCAGCTTAGATTGGGGGCAGGACACTGAAGCTTTCTTT. It specifies CGSSLDWGQDTEAFF.

This clonotype was counted at least ten times. The chain has TRBV7-2 and TRBJ1-1; D may be TRBD1 (6 bases). The CDR3 has 12 amino acids. From germline, CDR1 is SGHTA and CDR2 FQGNSA. Between the trimmed V and J ends, which lost 5 bases and 8 bases, there was a span of 12 bases. This CDR3 is CASSPGQMEAFF. DNA of the CDR3: TGTGCCAGCAGCCCTGGACAGATGGAAGCTTTCTTT.

This clonotype was detected ten times or more. CDR3 sequence (DNA): TGCAGTGCTAGCACGGGAGGCAGCACAGATACGCAGTATTTT. It translates to CSASTGGSTDTQYF. This chain joins TRBV20-1 and TRBJ2-3, with 7 nucleotides matching TRBD2. Germline V gives CDR1 DFQATT, CDR2 SNEGSKA (reference sequence). The CDR3 has 14 residues. V was pared by 3 bases and J by 0 bases, with 3 bases of the junction left unmatched.

This clonotype was seen more than once but under ten times. The chain uses TRBV10-3 and TRBJ1-5, with 8 bases identical to TRBD1. The V gene's germline CDR1 is ENHRY and CDR2 SYGVKD. V trimming: 4 bases; J trimming: 1 base; junction bases outside the gene matches: 0. The CDR3 has 14 amino acids. CDR3 in DNA: TGTGCCATCAGTGGGACAGGGAGCAATCAGCCCCAGCATTTT. This translates into CAISGTGSNQPQHF.

This clonotype occurred a few times. The rearrangement links TRBV4-3 to TRBJ2-7; tentative D call: TRBD1 (5 bases). Trimming took 0 bases from V and 0 from J, leaving 15 bases between them. Germline values: CDR1 LGHNA, CDR2 YSLEER. This CDR3 has 17 residues. The CDR3 nucleotides are TGCGCCAGCAGCCAAGATGGATCAGGGCTCGGCTCCTACGAGCAGTACTTC. This sequence encodes CASSQDGSGLGSYEQYF.

This clonotype was recorded many times. V usage is TRBV6-1 and J usage is TRBJ2-5, with TRBD1 matching 10 bases. This CDR3 is built from 14 residues. V gave up 6 bases and J gave up 6 bases; unmatched junction bases: 7. CDR1 is MNHNS and CDR2 is SASEGT in the germline V gene. The CDR3 DNA is TGTGCCAGCAGCGCGGGGACAGGGGCGAAGACCCAGTACTTC. Its protein is CASSAGTGAKTQYF.

The chain combines TRBV6-2 or TRBV6-3 with TRBJ2-1, with TRBD1 matching over 8 bases. This CDR3 has 15 amino acids. Unmatched junction bases numbered 14, after V lost 10 bases and J lost 6 bases. The V gene's germline CDR1 is MNHEY and CDR2 SVGEGT. DNA for the CDR3: TGTGCCACTAAAAAGGACAGGGTGAGGGGCAATGAGCAGTTCTTC. Translating it yields CATKKDRVRGNEQFF.

Concerning this clonotype: A read error may account for a junction end that differs from germline. This chain joins TRBV12-3 or TRBV12-4 and TRBJ2-5; TRBD2 aligns across 14 bases. This CDR3 region has 16 residues. The CDR3 coding sequence is TGTACCAGCAGTTCAACGGGACTAGCGGGAGTTGAGACCCAGTACTTC. This sequence encodes CTSSSTGLAGVETQYF.

This clonotype was detected many times. The rearrangement links TRBV6-1 to TRBJ1-1; 9 bases fit TRBD1. The CDR3 spans 14 residues. V lost 6 bases, J lost 4 bases, and 6 bases stayed unmatched. Germline lookup yields CDR1 MNHNS and CDR2 SASEGT. As DNA, the CDR3 is TGTGCCAGCAGATCTACAGGGGGCGGCACTGAAGCTTTCTTT. Its protein is CASRSTGGGTEAFF.

At least ten counts were recorded for this clonotype. The rearrangement joins TRBV4-2 to TRBJ2-3; no clear D. CDR1 and CDR2 (germline): LGHNA, YNFKEQ. The CDR3 consists of 14 residues. Trimming pared 2 bases from V and 3 bases from J, leaving 9 bases between. The CDR3 DNA reads TGTGCCAGCAGCCAACTCCCATGGACAGATACGCAGTATTTT. This codes for CASSQLPWTDTQYF.

This clonotype was observed a few times. This rearrangement joins TRBV20-1 to TRBJ2-1, with 10 nucleotides matching TRBD2. Looked up from germline, CDR1 is DFQATT and CDR2 is SNEGSKA (reference sequence). The junction had 4 bases not matched to a gene; V was cut back by 5 bases and J by 0 bases. The CDR3 runs to 15 residues. This CDR3 is CSAGPSGSSYNEQFF. The CDR3 region has the DNA TGCAGTGCTGGTCCTAGCGGGAGCTCCTACAATGAGCAGTTCTTC.

This clonotype was counted at least ten times. The chain employs TRBV15 and TRBJ2-4; tentatively, D is TRBD2 (6 bases). CDR1 and CDR2 (germline): LNHNV, YYDKDF (reference sequence). Between the trimmed V and J ends, which lost 1 base and 1 base, there was a span of 11 bases. The CDR3 totals 16 residues. The CDR3 DNA reads as TGTGCCACCAGCAGAGTTGGAGGGAGGGCCAAAAACATTCAGTACTTC. It translates to CATSRVGGRAKNIQYF.

This clonotype has at least ten counts. The V call is TRBV12-3 or TRBV12-4, the J call TRBJ2-3; D unresolved. V was trimmed by 6 bases and J by 0 bases, leaving 7 bases between them. CDR3 size: 13 residues. The CDR3 sequence is CASSTGSTDTQYF. The CDR3, as DNA: TGTGCCAGCAGCACCGGAAGCACAGATACGCAGTATTTT.

This clonotype was counted many times. This chain links TRBV4-1 with TRBJ2-1; D remains unclear. In germline, CDR1 is MGHRA, CDR2 YSYEKL. The CDR3 is made up of 16 amino acids. Trimming pared 0 bases from V and 0 bases from J, leaving 9 bases between. The CDR3 bases are TGCGCCAGCAGCCAAGATGGCGATAGCTCCTACAATGAGCAGTTCTTC. Its translation: CASSQDGDSSYNEQFF.

This clonotype was picked up a small number of times. The V call is TRBV6-2 or TRBV6-3, the J call TRBJ2-1; the D gene is possibly TRBD2 (6 bases). The CDR3 loop spans 18 amino acids. V lost 4 bases to trimming and J lost 4 bases, with 23 bases between them. CDR1 and CDR2 (germline): MNHEY, SVGEGT. CDR3 nucleotides: TGTGCCAGCAGTTCCACTAGCCTCCCAAATCATCGGTACAATGAGCAGTTCTTC. Protein product: CASSSTSLPNHRYNEQFF.

For this clonotype: This may come from a read error, since a much larger clone is one base off. The chain has TRBV7-2 and TRBJ2-7, with 9 bases lining up with TRBD2. The CDR3 sequence is 15 residues long. The germline CDR1 and CDR2 sequences are SGHTA and FQGNSA. In DNA form, the CDR3 reads TGTGCCAGCAGCCCAGCCGGGACTAGCTATGGCGAGCAGCACTTC. Protein: CASSPAGTSYGEQHF.

The chain carries TRBV7-3 and TRBJ2-1; D may be TRBD2 (5 bases). There are 18 residues in the CDR3. The germline V gene has CDR1 SGHTA and CDR2 FQGTGA. Trimming took 5 bases from V and 1 from J, leaving 21 bases between them. DNA for the CDR3: TGTGCCAGCAGCCCGGAGCACCCGACGGACTTATCCTACAATGAGCAGTTCTTC. Translated: CASSPEHPTDLSYNEQFF. Combining the CDR3 with reference TRBV7-3 and TRBJ2-1 gives the whole variable domain GAGVSQTPSNKVTEKGKYVELRCDPISGHTALYWYRQSLGQGPEFLIYFQGTGAADDSGLPNDRFFAVRPEGSVSTLKIQRTERGDSAVYLCASSPEHPTDLSYNEQFFGPGTRLTVL.

As DNA, the CDR3 is TGCGCCAGCAGCTTTCGGGGAGGCGACAATCAGCCCCAGCATTTT. It specifies CASSFRGGDNQPQHF. V usage is TRBV5-1 and J usage is TRBJ1-5; D is ambiguous. Deletions cut 2 bases from V and 3 bases from J, with 12 bases between. The CDR3 extends over 15 amino acids. Looked up from germline, CDR1 is SGHRS and CDR2 is YFSETQ.

V usage is TRBV12-3 or TRBV12-4 and J usage is TRBJ1-3; unclear D gene. CDR3 length: 15 amino acids. The ends were cut back, 3 bases at V and 0 bases at J, with 9 bases in the middle. Here the CDR3 DNA reads TGTGCCAGCAGTTTTACCCGGGGCTCTGGAAACACCATATATTTT. It translates to CASSFTRGSGNTIYF.

This clonotype showed up just a few times. This sequence joins TRBV5-1 and TRBJ1-2; 7 nucleotides agree with TRBD1. The length of the CDR3 is 14 residues. Germline loops: CDR1 SGHRS, CDR2 YFSETQ. Trimming at V came to 3 bases and at J to 8 bases, leaving 10 bases not matched to a gene. The DNA for the CDR3 is TGCGCCAGCAGCTGGACAGGAGACAGAGGAGGCTACACCTTC. Protein sequence: CASSWTGDRGGYTF.

This clonotype appeared a few times. The V gene is TRBV5-6, the J gene TRBJ1-5, with D perhaps TRBD1 (6 bases). CDR1 and CDR2 (germline): SGHDT, YYEEEE. The CDR3 is made up of 15 amino acids. Trimming removed 1 base at V and 2 bases at J, with 10 bases between. The DNA for the CDR3 is TGTGCCAGCAGCTTGTGGAGACAGGGCAATCAGCCCCAGCATTTT. The encoded protein is CASSLWRQGNQPQHF. The whole variable domain, remainder taken from reference TRBV5-6 and TRBJ1-5, is DAGVTQSPTHLIKTRGQQVTLRCSPKSGHDTVSWYQQALGQGPQFIFQYYEEEERQRGNFPDRFSGHQFPNYSSELNVNALLLGDSALYLCASSLWRQGNQPQHFGDGTRLSIL.

V and J are TRBV3-1 and TRBJ2-7; the D is unclear. V lost 1 base to trimming and J lost 3 bases, with 13 bases between them. Germline V gene sequence: CDR1 LGHDT, CDR2 YNNKEL (reference sequence). This CDR3 comprises 15 residues. The CDR3, as DNA: TGTGCCAGCAGCCAAGGGCTTGGGCTAGGCTACGAGCAGTACTTC. It translates to CASSQGLGLGYEQYF.

The rearrangement links TRBV4-3 to TRBJ2-5; 8 bases fit TRBD1. Germline V CDR1 and CDR2: LGHNA, YSLEER. CDR3 size: 15 residues. V was clipped by 0 bases and J by 4 bases; unmatched bases: 4. CDR3 sequence (DNA): TGCGCCAGCAGCCAAGACCGGACAGGGACAGAGACCCAGTACTTC. The encoded protein is CASSQDRTGTETQYF.

The chain combines TRBV12-3 or TRBV12-4 with TRBJ2-7; TRBD2 is a possible D gene (5 bases). V shed 4 bases and J shed 0 bases, with 13 bases lying between them. The CDR3 contains 15 residues. The CDR3 loop is CASSSGGLSSYEQYF. In DNA, the CDR3 is TGTGCCAGCAGTTCGGGCGGGCTGAGCTCCTACGAGCAGTACTTC.

The V call is TRBV6-1, the J call TRBJ2-4, with a tentative D call TRBD1 (6 bases). V dropped 8 bases and J dropped 3 bases, with 8 bases sitting between them. This CDR3 spans 12 amino acids. Germline CDR1 and CDR2: MNHNS and SASEGT. CDR3 sequence (DNA): TGTGCCAGCCGGGACATCAAAAACATTCAGTACTTC. Amino acid sequence: CASRDIKNIQYF.

The chain has TRBV28 and TRBJ1-2, with D perhaps matching TRBD1 (5 bases). V lost 8 bases to trimming and J lost 5 bases, with 15 bases between them. This CDR3 comprises 13 residues. From germline, CDR1 is MDHEN and CDR2 SYDVKM. CDR3 in DNA: TGTGCCAGCTCCGACAGTGGAAAATATGGCTACACCTTC. This codes for CASSDSGKYGYTF.